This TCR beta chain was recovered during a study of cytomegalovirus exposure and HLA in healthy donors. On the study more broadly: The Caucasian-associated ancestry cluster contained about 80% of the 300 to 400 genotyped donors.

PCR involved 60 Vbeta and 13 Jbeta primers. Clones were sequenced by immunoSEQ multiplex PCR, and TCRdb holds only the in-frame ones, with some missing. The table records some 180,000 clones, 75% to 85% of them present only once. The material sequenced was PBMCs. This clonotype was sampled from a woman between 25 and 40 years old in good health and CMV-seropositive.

The CDR3 loop reads CASSFGGASYEQYF. In DNA form, the CDR3 reads TGTGCCAGCAGTTTCGGAGGGGCTTCCTACGAGCAGTACTTC. V gene TRBV28 combines with J gene TRBJ2-7; the D gene is possibly TRBD2 (6 bases). Trimming cost V 3 bases and J 1 base, with 10 bases left between them. This CDR3 region has 14 residues. Germline values: CDR1 MDHEN, CDR2 SYDVKM.